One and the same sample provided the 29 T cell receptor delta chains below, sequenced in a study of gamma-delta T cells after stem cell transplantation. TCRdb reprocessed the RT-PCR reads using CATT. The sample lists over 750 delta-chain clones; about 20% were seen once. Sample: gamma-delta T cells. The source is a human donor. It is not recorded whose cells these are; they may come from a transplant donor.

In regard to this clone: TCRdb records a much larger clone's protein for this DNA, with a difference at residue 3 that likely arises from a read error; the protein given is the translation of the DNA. The DNA for the CDR3 is TGTGCCCGTCAGCATCTGGGGGATACCGATAAACTCATCTTT. Amino acids: CARQHLGDTDKLIF. This sequence joins TRDV2 and TRDJ1; TRDD3 matches at 9 bases. Per germline, CDR1 GEAIGNYY and CDR2 EKD. This CDR3 is 14 amino acids long. Trimming removed 9 bases from V and 2 bases from J; junction bases left unmatched: 9.

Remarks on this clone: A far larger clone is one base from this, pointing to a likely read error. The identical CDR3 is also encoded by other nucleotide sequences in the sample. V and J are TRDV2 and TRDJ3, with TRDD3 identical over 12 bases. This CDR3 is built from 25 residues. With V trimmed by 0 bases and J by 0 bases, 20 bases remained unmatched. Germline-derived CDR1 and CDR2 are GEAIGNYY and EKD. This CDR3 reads CACDTSYLGGTGGYPSSWDTRQMFF. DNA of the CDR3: TGTGCCTGTGACACCTCCTACTTGGGTGGTACTGGGGGATACCCGAGCTCCTGGGACACCCGACAGATGTTTTTC.

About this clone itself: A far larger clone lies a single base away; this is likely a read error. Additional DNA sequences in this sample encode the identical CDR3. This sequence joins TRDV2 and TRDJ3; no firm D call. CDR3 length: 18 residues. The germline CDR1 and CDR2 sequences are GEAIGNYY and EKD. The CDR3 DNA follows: TGCGCCTGTGACTCCGTAATGCTGAGCTCCTGGGACACCCGACAGATGTTTTTC. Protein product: CACDSVMLSSWDTRQMFF.

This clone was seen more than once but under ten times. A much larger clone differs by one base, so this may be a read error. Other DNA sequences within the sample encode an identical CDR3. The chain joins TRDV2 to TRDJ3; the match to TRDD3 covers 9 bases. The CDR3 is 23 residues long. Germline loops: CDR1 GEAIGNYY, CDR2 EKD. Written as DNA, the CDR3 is TGCGCCTGTGACACCCCCTCCTACACCGGTACTGGGGGACCCTCCTGGGACACCCGACAGATGTTTTTC. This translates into CACDTPSYTGTGGPSWDTRQMFF.

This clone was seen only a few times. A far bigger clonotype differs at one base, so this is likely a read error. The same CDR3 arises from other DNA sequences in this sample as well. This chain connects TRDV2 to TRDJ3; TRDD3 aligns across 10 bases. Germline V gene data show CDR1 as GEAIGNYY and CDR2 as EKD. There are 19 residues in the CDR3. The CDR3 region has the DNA TGTGCCTGCGACACGGCTGGGGGATATGCCTCCTGGGACACCCGACAGATGTTTTTC. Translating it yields CACDTAGGYASWDTRQMFF.

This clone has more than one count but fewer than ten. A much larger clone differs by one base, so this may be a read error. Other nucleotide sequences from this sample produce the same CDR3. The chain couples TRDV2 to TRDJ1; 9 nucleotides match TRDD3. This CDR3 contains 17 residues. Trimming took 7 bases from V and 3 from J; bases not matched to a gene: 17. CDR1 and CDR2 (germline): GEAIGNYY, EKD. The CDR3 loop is CACDVLGDKTRADKLIF. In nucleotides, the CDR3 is TGTGCCTGCGACGTATTGGGGGATAAAACGAGGGCCGATAAACTCATCTTT.

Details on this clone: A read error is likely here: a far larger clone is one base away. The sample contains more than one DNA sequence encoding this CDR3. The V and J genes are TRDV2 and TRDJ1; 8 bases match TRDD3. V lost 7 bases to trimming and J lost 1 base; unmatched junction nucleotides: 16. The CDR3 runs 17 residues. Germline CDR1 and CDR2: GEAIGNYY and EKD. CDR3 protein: CACDPVLGEDFTDKLIF. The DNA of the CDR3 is TGTGCCTGCGACCCTGTGCTGGGGGAAGATTTCACCGATAAACTCATCTTT.

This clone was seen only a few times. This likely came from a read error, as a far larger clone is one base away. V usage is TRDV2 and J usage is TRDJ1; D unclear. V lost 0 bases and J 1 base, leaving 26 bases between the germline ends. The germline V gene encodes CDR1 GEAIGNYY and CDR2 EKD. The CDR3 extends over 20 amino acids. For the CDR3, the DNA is TGTGCCTGTGACACCGTCGCGGGCTGGAGGACCCCGGGGCGCACCGATAAACTCATCTTT. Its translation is CACDTVAGWRTPGRTDKLIF.

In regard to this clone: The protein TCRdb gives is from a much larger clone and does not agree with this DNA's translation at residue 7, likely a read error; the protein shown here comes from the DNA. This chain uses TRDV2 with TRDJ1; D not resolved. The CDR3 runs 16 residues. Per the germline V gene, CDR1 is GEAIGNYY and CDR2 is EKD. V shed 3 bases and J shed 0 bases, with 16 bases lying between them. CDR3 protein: CACDYTEGTYTDKLIF. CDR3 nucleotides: TGTGCCTGTGACTACACTGAGGGAACGTACACCGATAAACTCATCTTT.

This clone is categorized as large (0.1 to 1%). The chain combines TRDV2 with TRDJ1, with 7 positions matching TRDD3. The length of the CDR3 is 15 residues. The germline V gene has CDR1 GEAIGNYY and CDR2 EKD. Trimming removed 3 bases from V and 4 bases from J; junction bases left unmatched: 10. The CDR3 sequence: CACDPWGPTFDKLIF. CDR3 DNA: TGTGCCTGTGACCCCTGGGGGCCGACCTTCGATAAACTCATCTTT.

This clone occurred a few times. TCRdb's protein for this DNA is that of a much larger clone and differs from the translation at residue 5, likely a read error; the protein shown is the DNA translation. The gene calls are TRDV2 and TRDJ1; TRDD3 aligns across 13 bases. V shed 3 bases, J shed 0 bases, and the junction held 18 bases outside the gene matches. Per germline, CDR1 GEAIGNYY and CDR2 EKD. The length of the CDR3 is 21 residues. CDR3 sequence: CACDPVLLGDTGTLNTDKLIF. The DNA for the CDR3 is TGTGCCTGTGACCCCGTCCTACTGGGGGATACGGGGACCCTGAACACCGATAAACTCATCTTT.

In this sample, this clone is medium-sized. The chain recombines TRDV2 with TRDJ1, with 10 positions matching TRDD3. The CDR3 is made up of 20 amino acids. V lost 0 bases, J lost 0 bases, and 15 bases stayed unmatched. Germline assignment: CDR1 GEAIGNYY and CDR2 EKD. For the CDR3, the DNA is TGTGCCTGTGACACCGCATTCGGGGGATACGCTACTCGGTACACCGATAAACTCATCTTT. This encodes CACDTAFGGYATRYTDKLIF.

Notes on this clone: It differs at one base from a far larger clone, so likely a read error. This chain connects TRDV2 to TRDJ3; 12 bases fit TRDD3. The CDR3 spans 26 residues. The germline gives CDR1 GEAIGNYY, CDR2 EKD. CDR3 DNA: TGTGCCTGTGGCACCGTCAAAAGCCGACCCGTACTGGGGGATACTACGTCCTCCTGGGACACCCGACAGATGTTTTTC. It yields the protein CACGTVKSRPVLGDTTSSWDTRQMFF.

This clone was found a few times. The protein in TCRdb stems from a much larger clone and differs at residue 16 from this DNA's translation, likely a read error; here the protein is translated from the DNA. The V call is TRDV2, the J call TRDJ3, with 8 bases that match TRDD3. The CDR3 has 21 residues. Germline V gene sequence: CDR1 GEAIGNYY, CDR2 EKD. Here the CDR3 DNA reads TGTGCCTGTGACAAGGTCTGGGGGGATAATCCCCGCTCCTGGGACGCCCGACAGATGTTTTTC. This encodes CACDKVWGDNPRSWDARQMFF.

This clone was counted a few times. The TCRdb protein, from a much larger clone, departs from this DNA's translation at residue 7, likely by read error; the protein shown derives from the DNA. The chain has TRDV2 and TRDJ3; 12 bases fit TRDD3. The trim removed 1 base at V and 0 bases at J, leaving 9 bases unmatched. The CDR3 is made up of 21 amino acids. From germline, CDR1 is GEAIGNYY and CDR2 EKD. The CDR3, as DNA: TGTGCCTGTGACACTATCGGTACTGGGGGATACAGCTCCTGGGACACCCGACAGATGTTTTTC. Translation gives CACDTIGTGGYSSWDTRQMFF.

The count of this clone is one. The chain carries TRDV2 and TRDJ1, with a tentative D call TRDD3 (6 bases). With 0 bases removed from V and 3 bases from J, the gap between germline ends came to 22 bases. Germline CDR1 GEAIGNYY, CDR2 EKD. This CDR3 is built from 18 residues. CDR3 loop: CACDTLGTYRVVADKLIF. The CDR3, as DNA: TGTGCCTGTGACACCCTGGGGACATACAGGGTCGTCGCCGATAAACTCATCTTT.

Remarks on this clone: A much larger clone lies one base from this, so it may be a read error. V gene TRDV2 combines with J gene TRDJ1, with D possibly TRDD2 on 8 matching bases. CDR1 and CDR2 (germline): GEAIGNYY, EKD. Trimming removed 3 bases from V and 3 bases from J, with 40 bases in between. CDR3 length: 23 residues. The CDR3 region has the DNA TGTGCCTGTGACTCGGTGCTTCCTACGGACACTGGGGACCGGCAGGAAGACGCCGATAAACTCATCTTT. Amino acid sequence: CACDSVLPTDTGDRQEDADKLIF.

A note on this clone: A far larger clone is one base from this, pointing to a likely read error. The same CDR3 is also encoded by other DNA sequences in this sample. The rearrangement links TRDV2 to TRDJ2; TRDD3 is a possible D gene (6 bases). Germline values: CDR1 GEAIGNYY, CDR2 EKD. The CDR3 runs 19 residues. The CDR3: CACDTILGARPILTAQLFF. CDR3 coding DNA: TGCGCCTGTGACACGATTTTGGGGGCCAGGCCAATCTTGACAGCACAACTCTTCTTT.

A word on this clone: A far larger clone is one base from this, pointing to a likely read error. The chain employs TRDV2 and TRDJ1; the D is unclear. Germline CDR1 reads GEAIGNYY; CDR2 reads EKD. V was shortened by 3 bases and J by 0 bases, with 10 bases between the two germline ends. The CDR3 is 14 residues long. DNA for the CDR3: TGTGCCTGTGACCCTCTTCTCGACACCGATAAACTCATCTTT. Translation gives CACDPLLDTDKLIF.

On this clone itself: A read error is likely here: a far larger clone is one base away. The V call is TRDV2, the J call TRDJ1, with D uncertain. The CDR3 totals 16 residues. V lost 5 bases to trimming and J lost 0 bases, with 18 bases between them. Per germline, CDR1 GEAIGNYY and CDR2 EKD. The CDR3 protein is CACGALNSPYTDKLIF. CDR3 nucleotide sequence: TGTGCCTGTGGCGCTTTAAATTCCCCGTACACCGATAAACTCATCTTT.

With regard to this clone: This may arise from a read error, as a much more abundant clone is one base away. CDR3 bases: TGTGCCTGTGACCCACTGGGGGACACGGATTACACCGATAAACTCATCTTT. Amino acids: CACDPLGDTDYTDKLIF. The V gene is TRDV2, the J gene TRDJ1, with TRDD3 matching 9 bases. This CDR3 comprises 17 residues. Germline assignment: CDR1 GEAIGNYY and CDR2 EKD. V gave up 3 bases and J gave up 0 bases; unmatched junction bases: 10.

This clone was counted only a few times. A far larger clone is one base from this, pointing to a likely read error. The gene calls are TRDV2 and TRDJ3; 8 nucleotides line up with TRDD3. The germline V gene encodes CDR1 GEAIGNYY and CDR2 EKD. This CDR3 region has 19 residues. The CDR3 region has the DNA TGTGCCTGTGACACGTCTGGGGGACCGAGCTCCTGGGGCACCCGACAGATGTTTTTC. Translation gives CACDTSGGPSSWGTRQMFF.

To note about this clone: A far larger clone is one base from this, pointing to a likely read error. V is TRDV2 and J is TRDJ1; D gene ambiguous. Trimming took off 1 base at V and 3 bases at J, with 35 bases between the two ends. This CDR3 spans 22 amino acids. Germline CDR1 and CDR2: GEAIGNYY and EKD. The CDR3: CACDTLQGIMAGPVRVPDKLIF. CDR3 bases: TGTGCCTGTGACACTCTGCAGGGTATCATGGCTGGACCCGTTCGTGTTCCCGATAAACTCATCTTT.

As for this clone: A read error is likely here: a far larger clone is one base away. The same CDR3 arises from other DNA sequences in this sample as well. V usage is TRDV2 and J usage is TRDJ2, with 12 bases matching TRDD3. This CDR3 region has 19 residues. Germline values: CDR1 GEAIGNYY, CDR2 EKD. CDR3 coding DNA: TGTGCCTGTGACCCGATCACTGGGGGATACTCAGCTTTGACGGCACAACTCTTCTTT. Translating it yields CACDPITGGYSALTAQLFF.

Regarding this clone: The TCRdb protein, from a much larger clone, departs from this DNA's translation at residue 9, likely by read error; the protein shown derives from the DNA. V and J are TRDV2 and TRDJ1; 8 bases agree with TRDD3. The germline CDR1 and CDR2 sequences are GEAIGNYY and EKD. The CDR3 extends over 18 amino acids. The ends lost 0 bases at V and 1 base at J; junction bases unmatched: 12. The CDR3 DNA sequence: TGTGCCTGTGACACCCTCTTACTACCTGGGGGACCCACCGATAAACTCATCTTT. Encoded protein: CACDTLLLPGGPTDKLIF.

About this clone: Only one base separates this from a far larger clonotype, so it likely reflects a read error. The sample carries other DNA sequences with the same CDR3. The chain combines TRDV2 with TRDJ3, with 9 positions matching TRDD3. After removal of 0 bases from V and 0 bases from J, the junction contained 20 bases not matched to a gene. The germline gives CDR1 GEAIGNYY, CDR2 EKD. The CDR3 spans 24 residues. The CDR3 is CACDTVSQVSTGGTLSWDTRQMFF. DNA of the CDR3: TGTGCCTGTGACACCGTCAGCCAGGTCAGTACTGGGGGAACCCTCTCCTGGGACACCCGACAGATGTTTTTC.

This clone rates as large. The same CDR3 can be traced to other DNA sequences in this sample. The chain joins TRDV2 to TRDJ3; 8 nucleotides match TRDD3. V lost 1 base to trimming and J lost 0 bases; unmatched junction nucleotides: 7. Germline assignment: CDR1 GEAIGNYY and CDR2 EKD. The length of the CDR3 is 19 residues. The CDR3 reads CACDTSGGPSSWDTRQMFF. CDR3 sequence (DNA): TGTGCCTGTGACACGTCTGGGGGACCGAGCTCCTGGGACACCCGACAGATGTTTTTC.

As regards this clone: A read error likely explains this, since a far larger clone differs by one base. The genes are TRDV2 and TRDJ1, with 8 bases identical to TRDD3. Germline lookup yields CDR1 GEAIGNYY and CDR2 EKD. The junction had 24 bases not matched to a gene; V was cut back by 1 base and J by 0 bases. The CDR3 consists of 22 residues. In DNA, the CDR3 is TGTGCCTGTGACACTCCTCCTACGGGGCCTGGGGGACCCCCGACCGACACCGATAAACTCATCTTT. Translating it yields CACDTPPTGPGGPPTDTDKLIF.

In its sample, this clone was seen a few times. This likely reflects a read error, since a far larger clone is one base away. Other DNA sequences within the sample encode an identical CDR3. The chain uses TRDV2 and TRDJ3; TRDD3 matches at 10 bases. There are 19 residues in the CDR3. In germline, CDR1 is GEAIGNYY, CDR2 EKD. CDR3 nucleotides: TGTGCCTGTGACACGGCTGGGGGATATGCCTCCTGGGACACCCGACAGATGTTCTTC. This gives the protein CACDTAGGYASWDTRQMFF.